This record concerns one T cell receptor (beta chain) sequence. What it recognizes is unknown. This CDR3 region has 15 residues. The germline V gene encodes CDR1 SGHTA and CDR2 FQGNSA. J gave up 7 bases and V 4 bases, and 3 bases lay outside the gene matches. Method: immunoSEQ multiplex PCR; TCRdb's copy keeps in-frame clones and lacks some. The profile covers 150,000 or so clones, with approximately 90% appearing a single time and 5.1% taken by the ten largest. The data originate from a study of T cell responses to AZD1222 COVID-19 vaccine. Overall study: The analysis combined second doses at about 4 or about 12 weeks. Study-level results: In the spike-specific TCR repertoire, nearly half reportedly target unmutated variant regions.

Source: peripheral blood, taken on day 0 of AZD1222 vaccination. This TCR derives from an adult in good health. This rearrangement joins TRBV7-2 to TRBJ2-2; the match to TRBD2 covers 13 bases. Here the CDR3 reads CASSWTSGSGGELFF. CDR3 coding DNA: TGTGCCAGCAGCTGGACTAGCGGGAGCGGCGGGGAGCTGTTTTTT.